A selection of T cell receptor beta chains follows, all from one sample in a study of cytomegalovirus exposure and HLA in healthy donors. TCRdb's copy holds only in-frame clones and misses some; the assay was immunoSEQ multiplex PCR. Of 40,000 or so clones listed, about nine tenths were seen once; the top ten hold approximately 8%. The sample taken for sequencing was PBMCs. These receptors were obtained from a woman in her 40s in good health and CMV-seropositive. Each CDR3 is given with its conserved first and last residue. The order of the fields is J gene, clone size, V gene, D gene, CDR3 length, CDR3 protein, CDR3 DNA. A D gene is named only where the DNA matches it firmly. Some rows have no size entry. The others give once, few or many, or a class for an expanded clone.

TRBJ1-5,-,TRBV7-9,-,15,CASSLADGIGQPQHF,TGTGCCAGCAGCTTAGCGGACGGGATAGGTCAGCCCCAGCATTTT
TRBJ1-1,-,TRBV18,-,16,CASSPALMGGSAEAFF,TGTGCCAGCTCACCAGCATTGATGGGGGGTAGCGCTGAAGCTTTCTTT
TRBJ2-7,-,TRBV6-5,-,15,CASSYLGERAEEQYF,TGTGCCAGCAGTTACCTCGGGGAGCGGGCTGAGGAGCAGTACTTC
TRBJ2-1,once,TRBV19,TRBD2,16,CASSRGLAGGDNEQFF,TGTGCCAGTAGCCGAGGACTAGCGGGAGGGGATAATGAGCAGTTCTTC
TRBJ1-2,-,TRBV13,TRBD1,16,CASSLGTGTGFYGYTF,TGTGCCAGCAGCTTAGGAACCGGGACAGGGTTCTATGGCTACACCTTC
TRBJ1-1,-,TRBV30,-,13,CAWSYSGVTEAFF,TGTGCCTGGTCTTACAGCGGTGTCACTGAAGCTTTCTTT
TRBJ2-2,-,TRBV6-5,-,12,CASTVTGGELFF,TGTGCCAGCACCGTTACAGGCGGGGAGCTGTTTTTT
TRBJ2-3,few,TRBV7-9,TRBD2,15,CASSLASGDADTQYF,TGTGCCAGCAGCTTAGCTAGCGGGGACGCAGATACGCAGTATTTT
TRBJ2-7,once,TRBV19,-,14,CASSSNTLAREQYF,TGTGCCAGTAGCTCCAACACGCTAGCTCGGGAGCAGTACTTC
TRBJ1-1,-,TRBV6-1,-,15,CASLDSPFMNTEAFF,TGTGCCAGCCTGGACAGCCCGTTCATGAACACTGAAGCTTTCTTT
TRBJ2-7,-,TRBV18,TRBD2,14,CASSPAGVAYEQYF,TGTGCCAGCTCCCCAGCGGGGGTGGCATACGAGCAGTACTTC
TRBJ1-2,-,TRBV4-1,-,15,CASSQVAGILYGYTF,TGCGCCAGCAGCCAAGTGGCGGGGATCCTCTATGGCTACACCTTC
TRBJ2-7,-,TRBV28,-,15,CASSPGGTYSYEQYF,TGTGCCAGCAGCCCTGGGGGGACTTACTCCTACGAGCAGTACTTC
TRBJ2-2,few,TRBV19,-,15,CASSPPKRRTGELFF,TGTGCCAGTAGTCCGCCAAAAAGGAGGACCGGGGAGCTGTTTTTT
TRBJ1-6,-,TRBV2,-,14,CASGPQARSSPLHF,TGTGCCAGCGGCCCGCAGGCCCGATCCTCACCCCTCCACTTT
TRBJ1-1,-,TRBV6-1,-,13,CASSERDHSKAFF,TGTGCCAGCAGTGAACGAGATCATTCAAAAGCTTTCTTT
TRBJ2-1,-,TRBV7-2,TRBD2,15,CASSLSSGWGDEQFF,TGTGCCAGCAGCTTATCTAGCGGATGGGGCGATGAGCAGTTCTTC
TRBJ1-5,-,TRBV5-1,TRBD1,15,CASSLTGQSNQPQHF,TGCGCCAGCAGCTTGACGGGACAGAGCAATCAGCCCCAGCATTTT
TRBJ2-1,-,TRBV28,TRBD2,19,CASRYNSGGGGGAGNEQFF,TGTGCCAGCAGATATAACTCCGGTGGCGGCGGGGGGGCAGGGAATGAGCAGTTCTTC
TRBJ2-7,-,TRBV20-1,-,11,CSALGGNEQYF,TGCAGTGCCCTTGGAGGTAACGAGCAGTACTTC
TRBJ2-7,few,TRBV7-7,-,13,CASSLGFADEQYF,TGTGCTAGCAGCTTAGGTTTCGCGGACGAGCAGTACTTC
TRBJ1-3,few,TRBV19,-,13,CASSMVGGDTIYF,TGTGCCAGTAGTATGGTAGGCGGGGACACCATATATTTT
TRBJ2-7,-,TRBV4-1,TRBD1,17,CASSQTYNRDRAYEQYF,TGCGCCAGCAGCCAGACGTACAACCGGGACAGAGCCTACGAGCAGTACTTC
TRBJ1-2,-,TRBV5-1,-,13,CASSFTGMDGYTF,TGCGCCAGCAGCTTTACAGGGATGGATGGCTACACCTTC
TRBJ1-2,-,TRBV7-4,TRBD1,14,CASSLGGQGNGYTF,TGTGCCAGCAGCTTAGGGGGACAGGGGAATGGCTACACCTTC
TRBJ2-7,-,TRBV6-5,-,13,CATWVRDGGEQYF,TGTGCCACGTGGGTGAGGGACGGGGGCGAGCAGTACTTC
TRBJ1-1,-,TRBV5-1,TRBD1,13,CASSLGTGTEAFF,TGCGCCAGCAGCTTGGGGACAGGGACTGAAGCTTTCTTT
TRBJ1-4,-,TRBV19,-,18,CASSIDRKKTMLHEKLFF,TGTGCCAGTAGTATCGACAGAAAAAAAACCATGCTCCATGAAAAACTGTTTTTT
TRBJ2-2,-,TRBV11-2,-,16,CASSLQGVGGTGELFF,TGTGCCAGCAGCCTACAGGGCGTCGGCGGCACCGGGGAGCTGTTTTTT
TRBJ2-2,-,TRBV28,-,13,CASSLPPPGELFF,TGTGCCAGCAGTTTACCTCCTCCCGGGGAGCTGTTTTTT
TRBJ2-2,-,TRBV19,TRBD2,14,CASSKFGGSGELFF,TGTGCCAGTAGTAAGTTCGGGGGGAGTGGGGAGCTGTTTTTT
TRBJ2-6,-,TRBV2,-,15,CASSDSGIRANVLTF,TGTGCCAGCAGTGACTCCGGGATAAGGGCCAACGTCCTGACTTTC
TRBJ2-5,-,TRBV2,-,15,CASKRDIVNQETQYF,TGTGCCAGCAAGAGGGACATCGTTAACCAAGAGACCCAGTACTTC
TRBJ1-6,-,TRBV5-1,-,14,CASSLGQDNSPLHF,TGCGCCAGCAGCTTGGGACAGGATAATTCACCCCTCCACTTT
TRBJ1-2,-,TRBV2,TRBD1,13,CASHRGLGYGYTF,TGTGCCAGCCACAGGGGGCTCGGCTATGGCTACACCTTC
TRBJ2-7,-,TRBV19,-,12,CASSIAGYEQYF,TGTGCCAGTAGTATAGCGGGTTACGAGCAGTACTTC
TRBJ2-3,-,TRBV7-9,-,16,CASSPSSGGAIDTQYF,TGTGCCAGCAGCCCGTCTAGTGGGGGGGCGATAGATACGCAGTATTTT
TRBJ2-1,-,TRBV19,TRBD2,16,CASSPERLAGVNEQFF,TGTGCCAGTAGTCCCGAGCGGCTAGCGGGAGTTAATGAGCAGTTCTTC
TRBJ2-7,-,TRBV7-6,-,15,CASSLSLAGAYEQYF,TGTGCCAGCAGCTTAAGTCTGGCAGGGGCCTACGAGCAGTACTTC
TRBJ2-1,-,TRBV9,TRBD2,13,CASSGGGIDEQFF,TGTGCCAGCAGCGGCGGGGGTATCGATGAGCAGTTCTTC
TRBJ2-7,-,TRBV30,TRBD1,14,CAWRGQGHSYEQYF,TGTGCCTGGAGGGGACAGGGCCACTCCTACGAGCAGTACTTC
TRBJ2-7,-,TRBV19,TRBD2,14,CASSSGGSSYEQYF,TGTGCCAGTAGTTCGGGGGGGTCCTCCTACGAGCAGTACTTC
TRBJ2-1,-,TRBV2,TRBD2,15,CASGIAGGVSHEQFF,TGTGCCAGCGGGATAGCGGGAGGGGTTTCACATGAGCAGTTCTTC
TRBJ2-1,-,TRBV6-4,-,15,CASSEGPSSYNEQFF,TGTGCCAGCAGTGAGGGCCCGAGCTCCTACAATGAGCAGTTCTTC
TRBJ1-2,-,TRBV7-9,-,15,CASQRPDRSNYGYTF,TGTGCCAGCCAACGTCCAGACAGATCTAACTATGGCTACACCTTC